The 3 T cell receptor beta chains below all came from one sample that was sequenced in a study of blood T cell repertoires in COVID-19. Using immunoSEQ multiplex PCR, the repertoire was profiled, and TCRdb retains in-frame clones only, with some absent. The sample lists about 220,000 clones, approximately 84% occurring once. Material for sequencing was peripheral blood. Receptors were obtained from a woman aged 25 to 39 who had recovered from COVID-19.

There are a few counts of this clone. This chain links TRBV11-2 with TRBJ1-2, with 7 bases identical to TRBD1. V lost 5 bases and J lost 1; bases outside the gene matches: 10. Germline CDR1 is SGHAT and CDR2 is FQNNGV. This CDR3 is 16 amino acids long. The CDR3 spells CASSRAQGGFNYGYTF. The CDR3 DNA reads TGTGCCAGCAGCCGCGCGCAGGGGGGTTTTAACTATGGCTACACCTTC.

The chain couples TRBV28 to TRBJ2-2, with a possible D match to TRBD2 (5 bases). CDR3 length equals 13 residues. Germline CDR1 is MDHEN and CDR2 is SYDVKM. Trimming removed 8 bases at V and 6 bases at J, with 13 bases between. DNA for the CDR3: TGTGCCAGCGGGAGCTATAGCGCCGGGGAGCTGTTTTTT. It codes for CASGSYSAGELFF.

This chain connects TRBV28 to TRBJ2-5; 8 bases match TRBD2. The V gene's germline CDR1 is MDHEN and CDR2 SYDVKM. The V gene end was trimmed by 5 bases and the J gene end by 3 bases; junction bases not matched to a gene: 11. The CDR3 runs to 16 residues. The CDR3 nucleotides are TGTGCCAGCAGTCCGGGACTAGTGGTTTATAAAGAGACCCAGTACTTC. This gives the protein CASSPGLVVYKETQYF.